Below, 32 T cell receptor beta chains from the same sample are listed, as sequenced in a study of blood T cells in healthy people across ages. Then a second PCR, running roughly 6 to 11 cycles, was carried out with a sample-barcoded 5' primer and a J-beta primer mix. MiXCR, applied by TCRdb to the 5' RACE reads, yields one record per CDR3 protein. The sample yields about 1.1 million distinct CDR3 sequences, roughly two fifths seen once. The sequenced material came from blood. The receptors originated from a man between 18 and 29 years old in good health.

This clonotype was counted a few times. The chain links TRBV9 to TRBJ2-5; D call uncertain. Matching the DNA end better, TRBJ2-7 makes the J call doubtful. This CDR3 is 13 amino acids long. Germline-derived CDR1 and CDR2 are SGDLS and YYNGEE. CDR3 bases: TGTGCCAGCAGCGTAGGGCTAGGGCCCGAGCAGTACTTC. Its protein product is CASSVGLGPEQYF.

J is TRBJ1-2 and V is TRBV7-2; 7 nucleotides agree with TRBD1. CDR3 length equals 15 residues. CDR1 SGHTA and CDR2 FQGNSA come from the germline V gene. The V segment lost 2 bases and the J segment 6 bases; nucleotides outside the gene matches: 9. The CDR3 sequence is CASSLFVEGADGYTF. The CDR3 DNA is TGTGCCAGCAGCTTATTTGTGGAGGGGGCGGATGGCTACACCTTC.

This clonotype was detected only a few times. The chain recombines TRBV7-9 with TRBJ1-2; 9 nucleotides align to TRBD1. The CDR3 length is 16 residues. V lost 2 bases and J lost 1; bases outside the gene matches: 5. Germline CDR1 SEHNR, CDR2 FQNEAQ (reference sequence). CDR3 region: CASSLSGQGFNYGYTF. CDR3 DNA sequence: TGTGCCAGCAGCTTATCTGGACAGGGGTTTAACTATGGCTACACCTTC. Based on the CDR3 plus reference TRBV7-9 and TRBJ1-2, the full variable domain is DTGVSQNPRHKITKRGQNVTFRCDPISEHNRLYWYRQTLGQGPEFLTYFQNEAQLEKSRLLSDRFSAERPKGSFSTLEIQRTEQGDSAMYLCASSLSGQGFNYGYTFGSGTRLTVV.

V gene TRBV3-1 combines with J gene TRBJ2-7; D could derive from TRBD1 or TRBD2 (6 bases each). The assigned J gene may be wrong: the sequence end matches TRBJ2-5 better. Germline loops: CDR1 LGHDT, CDR2 YNNKEL (reference sequence). The CDR3 sequence is 14 residues long. This CDR3 is CATGVGGYQETQYF. The DNA for the CDR3 is TGTGCCACCGGAGTGGGGGGCTATCAAGAGACCCAGTACTTC.

The rearrangement links TRBV5-1 to TRBJ2-7; TRBD2 might be the D (5 bases). Per germline, CDR1 SGHRS and CDR2 YFSETQ. The CDR3 consists of 15 residues. The germline V and J ends were trimmed by 3 bases and 7 bases, with 20 bases remaining between them. The CDR3 bases are TGCGCCAGCAGCTCCGGGATCCGCTCCTACAATGAGCAGTACTTC. It is translated as CASSSGIRSYNEQYF. Complete variable domain (other parts from reference TRBV5-1 and TRBJ2-7): KAGVTQTPRYLIKTRGQQVTLSCSPISGHRSVSWYQQTPGQGLQFLFEYFSETQRNKGNFPGRFSGRQFSNSRSEMNVSTLELGDSALYLCASSSGIRSYNEQYFGPGTRLTVT.

This clonotype was observed a few times. The chain is built from TRBV7-2 and TRBJ1-5, with a possible D match to TRBD1 (6 bases). Trimming removed 1 base at V and 14 bases at J, with 15 bases between. The CDR3 has 13 residues. Per germline, CDR1 SGHTA and CDR2 FQGNSA. This chain's CDR3 is CASSLGHREEEHF. CDR3 DNA sequence: TGTGCCAGCAGCTTAGGGCACAGGGAAGAGGAGCATTTT.

This clonotype was seen only a few times. CDR3 in DNA: TGTGCCAGCAGTTCCTCCTCCTCGGTCAATGAGCAGTTCTTC. Protein: CASSSSSSVNEQFF. The V gene is TRBV6-2 or TRBV6-3, the J gene TRBJ2-1; D unresolved. In germline, CDR1 is MNHEY, CDR2 SVGEGT. The CDR3 is made up of 14 amino acids. Trimming removed 4 bases from V and 6 bases from J, with 13 bases in between.

This sequence joins TRBV3-1 and TRBJ2-4; perhaps TRBD1 as D (6 bases). The better agreement between TRBJ2-7 and the DNA end casts doubt on the J call. CDR3 size: 16 residues. Germline V CDR1 and CDR2: LGHDT, YNNKEL (reference sequence). CDR3 region: CASSQLRTGRGYEQYF. The CDR3 nucleotides are TGTGCCAGCAGCCAACTTCGTACAGGGAGAGGGTACGAGCAGTACTTC.

The rearrangement links TRBV4-3 to TRBJ2-5; D is perhaps TRBD1 (5 bases). The assigned J gene may be wrong: the sequence end matches TRBJ2-7 better. CDR3 length: 15 residues. The germline V gene encodes CDR1 LGHNA and CDR2 YSLEER. Here the CDR3 DNA reads TGCGCCAGCAGCCAAGTGCCTTCGACAGCCTACGAGCAGTACTTC. It encodes CASSQVPSTAYEQYF.

This clonotype was recorded many times. The V call is TRBV12-3 or TRBV12-4, the J call TRBJ2-3, with D possibly matching TRBD1 (6 bases). The CDR3 runs to 15 residues. Trimming removed 3 bases from V and 8 bases from J, with 18 bases in between. The CDR3 coding sequence is TGTGCCAGCAGTTTTCCACAGGGAGAGGTGGTTACGCAGTATTTT. Its translation is CASSFPQGEVVTQYF.

The CDR3 reads CASSRDPDIYNEQFF. As DNA, the CDR3 is TGCGCCAGCAGCCGAGACCCAGATATCTACAATGAGCAGTTCTTC. The chain joins TRBV4-3 to TRBJ2-1; D remains ambiguous. The CDR3 extends over 15 amino acids. The V gene's germline CDR1 is LGHNA and CDR2 YSLEER. The V and J ends lost 4 bases and 3 bases respectively, with 13 bases between them.

The chain employs TRBV7-2 and TRBJ2-1; 10 bases are shared with TRBD2. This CDR3 comprises 18 residues. V lost 1 base, J lost 4 bases, and 10 bases stayed unmatched. Germline CDR1 SGHTA, CDR2 FQGNSA. The DNA for the CDR3 is TGTGCCAGCAGCTTAGTGCCCTTGGCTAGCGGGGGTTACAATGAGCAGTTCTTC. Translating gives CASSLVPLASGGYNEQFF.

This clonotype has only a few counts. The CDR3 loop reads CASSRQGRGHQPQHF. DNA for the CDR3: TGTGCCAGCAGCCGACAGGGAAGGGGGCATCAGCCCCAGCATTTT. The rearrangement links TRBV6-5 to TRBJ1-5; 7 bases fit TRBD1. Germline-derived CDR1 and CDR2 are MNHEY and SVGAGI. J lost 5 bases, V lost 6 bases, and 10 bases had no gene match. The CDR3 spans 15 residues.

The chain couples TRBV7-2 to TRBJ2-3, with 8 bases fitting TRBD1. Germline CDR1 and CDR2: SGHTA and FQGNSA. Unmatched junction bases numbered 12, after V lost 7 bases and J lost 3 bases. CDR3 length equals 16 residues. As DNA, the CDR3 is TGTGCCAGCAAATTCGATCAGGGGGCGCATACAGATACGCAGTATTTT. It encodes CASKFDQGAHTDTQYF.

The rearrangement joins TRBV7-2 to TRBJ2-1, with 9 positions matching TRBD2. The J call may be faulty, since TRBJ2-7 better matches the DNA end. The CDR3 spans 18 residues. CDR1 and CDR2 (germline): SGHTA, FQGNSA. The CDR3 spells CASSLTSGGTRSYNEQYF. As DNA, the CDR3 is TGTGCCAGCAGCTTAACCAGCGGGGGGACCCGCTCCTACAATGAGCAGTACTTC.

The chain joins TRBV11-2 to TRBJ1-2; D remains ambiguous. The ends were cut back, 5 bases at V and 4 bases at J, with 23 bases in the middle. The CDR3 consists of 17 residues. Germline CDR1 and CDR2: SGHAT and FQNNGV. DNA of the CDR3: TGTGCCAGCAGCCTCCGGGAGATGGGTGCTCTGGGCTATGGCTACACCTTC. Its translation is CASSLREMGALGYGYTF.

This clonotype has just a few counts. The rearrangement joins TRBV10-3 to TRBJ2-1, with 8 bases lining up with TRBD2. Germline V gene sequence: CDR1 ENHRY, CDR2 SYGVKD. V was pared by 6 bases and J by 6 bases, with 10 bases of the junction left unmatched. CDR3 length: 15 amino acids. The CDR3 loop is CAISDSGTRLNEQFF. The CDR3, as DNA: TGTGCCATCAGCGACTCCGGGACTAGGCTCAATGAGCAGTTCTTC.

This sequence joins TRBV7-2 and TRBJ1-1; D is uncertain. CDR3 length equals 14 residues. The germline V gene encodes CDR1 SGHTA and CDR2 FQGNSA. Between the trimmed V and J ends, which lost 6 bases and 4 bases, there was a span of 15 bases. The CDR3 DNA reads as TGTGCCAGCAGGGCTGATAGGGAGGGCACTGAAGCTTTCTTT. Its protein product is CASRADREGTEAFF.

This clonotype was recorded a few times. As DNA, the CDR3 is TGTGCCAGCAGCCCCGTGGGGGCCTATGGCTACACCTTC. It translates to CASSPVGAYGYTF. This chain links TRBV6-5 with TRBJ1-2; a weak D match, TRBD1 (6 bases). CDR1 is MNHEY and CDR2 is SVGAGI in the germline V gene. The CDR3 length is 13 residues. Trimming removed 6 bases at V and 4 bases at J, with 12 bases between.

This clonotype has just a few counts. V is TRBV7-8 and J is TRBJ2-5; the D is unclear. V lost 0 bases, J lost 5 bases, and 10 bases lay in between. This CDR3 region has 14 residues. Germline V gene sequence: CDR1 SGHVS, CDR2 FQNEAQ. The CDR3 nucleotides read TGTGCCAGCAGCTTAGCTAGGCGTGGCGAGACCCAGTACTTC. This gives the protein CASSLARRGETQYF.

This clonotype occurred a few times. V gene TRBV20-1 combines with J gene TRBJ2-1, with 13 positions matching TRBD2. The CDR3 spans 21 residues. Germline V gives CDR1 DFQATT, CDR2 SNEGSKA (reference sequence). V shed 3 bases and J 0 bases; nucleotides not matched to a gene: 17. CDR3 sequence: CSARVTPTSGGASYSYNEQFF. CDR3 DNA: TGCAGTGCTAGGGTCACCCCAACTAGCGGGGGGGCCTCCTACTCCTACAATGAGCAGTTCTTC.

This clonotype has only a few counts. The rearrangement links TRBV2 to TRBJ2-1; D possibly corresponds to TRBD2 (7 bases). Looked up from germline, CDR1 is SNHLY and CDR2 is FYNNEI. This CDR3 contains 15 residues. V lost 5 bases and J 5 bases, leaving 16 bases between the germline ends. The CDR3 protein is CASSRRGGSHNEQFF. The CDR3 nucleotides are TGTGCCAGCAGTAGAAGGGGGGGGTCCCACAATGAGCAGTTCTTC.

This clonotype has just a few counts. V usage is TRBV7-2 and J usage is TRBJ1-4, with a possible D match to TRBD1 (5 bases). The ends were cut back, 3 bases at V and 8 bases at J, with 16 bases in the middle. The CDR3 length is 15 residues. Germline CDR1 reads SGHTA; CDR2 reads FQGNSA. The chain's CDR3 is CASSFGGAGKEKLFF. The CDR3 coding sequence is TGTGCCAGCAGCTTCGGAGGGGCGGGGAAGGAAAAACTGTTTTTT.

CDR3 DNA sequence: TGCAGTGCTAGGGACAGGGAGCCTAATGAAAAACTGTTTTTT. Translated: CSARDREPNEKLFF. The V gene is TRBV20-1, the J gene TRBJ1-4, with 8 nucleotides matching TRBD1. The CDR3 contains 14 residues. The germline V gene has CDR1 DFQATT and CDR2 SNEGSKA (reference sequence). After removal of 3 bases from V and 3 bases from J, the junction contained 3 bases not matched to a gene.

This chain links TRBV4-3 with TRBJ2-1; unclear D gene. The CDR3 length is 15 residues. V was pared by 1 base and J by 4 bases, with 11 bases between. Germline CDR1 LGHNA, CDR2 YSLEER. The CDR3 protein is CASSQVGRKYNEQFF. CDR3 nucleotide sequence: TGCGCCAGCAGCCAAGTGGGCAGAAAATACAATGAGCAGTTCTTC.

This clonotype was detected only a few times. The V gene is TRBV24-1, the J gene TRBJ2-3, with 10 nucleotides matching TRBD2. CDR3 length: 17 residues. The germline gives CDR1 KGHDR, CDR2 SFDVKD. V trimming: 2 bases; J trimming: 0 bases; junction bases outside the gene matches: 4. As DNA, the CDR3 is TGTGCCACCAGTGATTGGACTAGCGGACCTAGCACAGATACGCAGTATTTT. It is translated as CATSDWTSGPSTDTQYF.

The V call is TRBV12-3 or TRBV12-4, the J call TRBJ1-6; the D is unclear. The CDR3 covers 13 residues. Trimming left V 6 bases short and J 10 bases short, with 13 bases between. The CDR3 DNA sequence: TGTGCCAGCAGAACAAGTTCGATCTCACCCCTCCACTTT. Residues: CASRTSSISPLHF.

The gene calls are TRBV30 and TRBJ2-4; D is undetermined. The last part of the DNA fits TRBJ2-7 better; the J call may be wrong. Germline loops: CDR1 GTSNPN, CDR2 SVGIG (reference sequence). The CDR3 consists of 12 residues. The CDR3 is CAWSVSGCEQYF. The CDR3 DNA follows: TGTGCCTGGAGTGTATCAGGCTGCGAGCAGTACTTC.

V usage is TRBV20-1 and J usage is TRBJ1-1; 7 bases align to TRBD1. V was clipped by 6 bases and J by 1 base; unmatched bases: 5. The germline V gene has CDR1 DFQATT and CDR2 SNEGSKA (reference sequence). The CDR3 consists of 13 residues. The CDR3 loop reads CSAVQGTNTEAFF. CDR3 sequence (DNA): TGCAGTGCGGTACAGGGGACGAACACTGAAGCTTTCTTT.

This chain joins TRBV20-1 and TRBJ1-1, with 9 bases fitting TRBD1. Germline CDR1 and CDR2: DFQATT and SNEGSKA (reference sequence). Trimming took 0 bases from V and 10 from J; bases not matched to a gene: 9. The CDR3 runs to 14 residues. CDR3 sequence (DNA): TGCAGTGCTAGAGATCTTGGACAGGGGCGACGAGCTTTCTTT. Encoded protein: CSARDLGQGRRAFF.

The rearrangement links TRBV27 to TRBJ2-5; 9 bases match TRBD2. This CDR3 has 17 residues. From germline, CDR1 is MNHEY and CDR2 SMNVEV (reference sequence). J gave up 0 bases and V 2 bases, and 7 bases lay outside the gene matches. This chain's CDR3 is CASSLVASGKYQETQYF. The CDR3 DNA reads as TGTGCCAGCAGTTTAGTCGCTAGCGGGAAGTACCAAGAGACCCAGTACTTC.

The chain links TRBV2 to TRBJ1-2; TRBD1 agrees at 9 bases. Germline V gene data show CDR1 as SNHLY and CDR2 as FYNNEI. J gave up 7 bases and V 9 bases, and 9 bases lay outside the gene matches. The CDR3 spans 13 residues. This CDR3 reads CARGSGTGLGYTF. CDR3 DNA sequence: TGTGCCAGAGGCTCCGGGACAGGGCTTGGCTACACCTTC.